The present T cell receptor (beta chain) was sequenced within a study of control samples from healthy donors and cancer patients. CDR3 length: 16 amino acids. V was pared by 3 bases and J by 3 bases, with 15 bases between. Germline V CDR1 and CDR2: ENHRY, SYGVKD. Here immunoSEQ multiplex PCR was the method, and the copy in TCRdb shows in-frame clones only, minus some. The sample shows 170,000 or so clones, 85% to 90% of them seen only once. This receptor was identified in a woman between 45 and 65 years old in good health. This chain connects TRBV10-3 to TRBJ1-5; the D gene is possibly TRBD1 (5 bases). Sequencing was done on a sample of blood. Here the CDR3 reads CAISEGARGDNQPQHF. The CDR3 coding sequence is TGTGCCATCAGTGAAGGGGCTAGAGGGGACAATCAGCCCCAGCATTTT.